This T cell receptor (beta chain) was captured in a study of early stage breast cancer tumors. Study overall: Most of the 16 invasive tumors were ER+, PR+ and HER2-. Samples were sequenced at approximately 9-fold average coverage. Study-level points and caveats: Compared with adjacent normal breast, tumors showed approximately 2.5-fold denser, more clonal T cells. Unsorted bulk genomic DNA sequencing lacked pairing and functional marker data.

Comment on this clone: Its antigen is not identified.

Measured with immunoSEQ multiplex PCR; TCRdb has only the in-frame clones, and not every one. The sample has approximately 48,000 clones, about 89% seen once. From germline, CDR1 is KGHSY and CDR2 FQNENV. With 0 bases removed from V and 5 bases from J, the gap between germline ends came to 10 bases. This CDR3 spans 14 amino acids. What was sequenced was blood. The TCR sequence derives from a person aged 65 to 85 with breast cancer. The chain combines TRBV16 with TRBJ1-1; D gene ambiguous. CDR3 protein: CASSQSEGWTEAFF. Written as DNA, the CDR3 is TGTGCCAGCAGCCAATCCGAGGGTTGGACTGAAGCTTTCTTT.